The sequence of this TCR beta chain was determined in a study of blood T cell dynamics during melanoma immunotherapy. The overall study: Metastatic melanoma patients received first-line pembrolizumab or nivolumab plus ipilimumab.

The length of the CDR3 is 14 residues. From germline, CDR1 is SQVTM and CDR2 ANQGSEA. Trimming removed 5 bases from V and 5 bases from J; junction bases left unmatched: 10. Time point meaning: pre-treatment baseline. Samples come from before therapy and from week 3 after the first blockade cycle. No patient had earlier systemic cancer treatment, concurrent immunosuppressants, or another active cancer. The table came from immunoSEQ multiplex PCR; TCRdb's copy has only in-frame clones and leaves some out. The sample shows approximately 15,000 clones, 65% to 90% of them seen only once. The source is a human donor with melanoma. This specimen consisted of blood, obtained from a patient treated with checkpoint blockade. This chain connects TRBV29-1 to TRBJ1-1; 8 bases are a match to TRBD1. The CDR3 DNA is TGCAGCGTTCTCCGGGGACGACAGGGGACTGAAGCTTTCTTT. It translates to CSVLRGRQGTEAFF.